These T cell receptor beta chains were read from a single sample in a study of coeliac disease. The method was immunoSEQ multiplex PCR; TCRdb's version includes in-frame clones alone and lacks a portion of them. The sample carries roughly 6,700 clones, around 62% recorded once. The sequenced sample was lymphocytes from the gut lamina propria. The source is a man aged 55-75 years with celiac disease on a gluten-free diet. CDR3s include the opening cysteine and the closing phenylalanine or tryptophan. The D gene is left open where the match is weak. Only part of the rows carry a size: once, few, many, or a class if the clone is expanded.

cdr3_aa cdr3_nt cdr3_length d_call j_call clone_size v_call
CAGGQGTYEQYF TGTGCCGGGGGACAGGGTACCTACGAGCAGTACTTC 12 TRBD1 TRBJ2-7 NA TRBV7-9
CASSYSDSVNQPQHF TGTGCCAGCAGTTACTCTGACAGCGTCAATCAGCCCCAGCATTTT 15 NA TRBJ1-5 medium-sized TRBV6-5
CASSSGTGAATNEKLFF TGTGCCAGCAGCTCCGGGACAGGGGCCGCAACTAATGAAAAACTGTTTTTT 17 TRBD1 TRBJ1-4 NA TRBV7-9
CASSFRETQYF TGTGCCAGCAGTTTCCGGGAGACCCAGTACTTC 11 NA TRBJ2-5 NA TRBV28
CASSLMGQTQYF TGTGCCAGCAGCTTAATGGGCCAGACCCAGTACTTC 12 NA TRBJ2-5 NA TRBV7-8
CASSYSTGTEAFF TGTGCCAGCAGTTACTCGACAGGCACTGAAGCTTTCTTT 13 NA TRBJ1-1 NA TRBV6-6
CSVVIGARSNTGELFF TGCAGCGTTGTAATAGGGGCCAGGTCGAACACCGGGGAGCTGTTTTTT 16 NA TRBJ2-2 NA TRBV29-1
CASSPRDRTYNEQFF TGTGCCAGCAGCCCCCGGGACAGGACTTACAATGAGCAGTTCTTC 15 TRBD1 TRBJ2-1 few TRBV9
CASSVAGQTGELFF TGTGCCAGCAGTGTAGCGGGGCAAACCGGGGAGCTGTTTTTT 14 TRBD2 TRBJ2-2 NA TRBV6-6
CSVERGSTTEAFF TGCAGCGTTGAAAGGGGGTCAACCACTGAAGCTTTCTTT 13 NA TRBJ1-1 NA TRBV29-1
CASSSGLAGGRTDTQYF TGTGCCAGCAGTTCCGGACTAGCGGGGGGGAGGACAGATACGCAGTATTTT 17 TRBD2 TRBJ2-3 NA TRBV5-5
CASSYLTGPGAYNEQFF TGTGCCAGCAGTTACCTGACAGGACCTGGGGCCTACAATGAGCAGTTCTTC 17 NA TRBJ2-1 few TRBV28
CASRGGTVPYQETQYF TGTGCCAGTCGAGGTGGGACAGTGCCGTACCAAGAGACCCAGTACTTC 16 TRBD1 TRBJ2-5 NA TRBV28
CASSAEGLASDTQYF TGTGCCAGCAGCGCCGAAGGACTAGCATCCGATACGCAGTATTTT 15 TRBD2 TRBJ2-3 NA TRBV9
CAIKRETLNTGELFF TGTGCCATCAAAAGGGAGACACTTAACACCGGGGAGCTGTTTTTT 15 NA TRBJ2-2 NA TRBV10-3
CASRDTGLANYEQYF TGTGCCAGCAGGGATACTGGGCTAGCGAACTACGAGCAGTACTTC 15 NA TRBJ2-7 NA TRBV6-5
CASSLRDRSYEQYF TGTGCCAGCAGTCTACGGGACAGGTCCTACGAGCAGTACTTC 14 TRBD1 TRBJ2-7 NA TRBV6-1
CASRGVESSYNSPLHF TGTGCCAGCAGGGGTGTGGAGAGCTCCTATAATTCACCCCTCCACTTT 16 NA TRBJ1-6 once TRBV7-2
CASSLWGREAEQYF TGTGCCAGCAGTTTGTGGGGCCGGGAGGCCGAGCAGTACTTC 14 TRBD2 TRBJ2-7 medium-sized TRBV27
CAISESVTAGVYGYTF TGTGCCATCAGTGAGTCTGTGACCGCCGGGGTCTATGGCTACACCTTC 16 NA TRBJ1-2 NA TRBV10-3
CASSPGLAAMGDTQYF TGTGCCAGCTCACCAGGACTAGCGGCGATGGGAGATACGCAGTATTTT 16 TRBD2 TRBJ2-3 NA TRBV18
CASSLWPGTGHEKLFF TGTGCCAGCAGCTTATGGCCCGGGACAGGACATGAAAAACTGTTTTTT 16 TRBD1 TRBJ1-4 few TRBV11-2
CATQGEATYEQYF TGTGCCACCCAGGGGGAAGCGACCTACGAGCAGTACTTC 13 TRBD1 TRBJ2-7 few TRBV2
CASSPRAGGAYEQYF TGCGCCAGCAGCCCCAGAGCGGGGGGGGCCTACGAGCAGTACTTC 15 TRBD2 TRBJ2-7 NA TRBV7-2
CASSSPRGQVTGELFF TGTGCCAGCAGTTCCCCCCGGGGACAGGTCACCGGGGAGCTGTTTTTT 16 TRBD1 TRBJ2-2 NA TRBV27
CASSLSAANYGYTF TGTGCCAGCAGCTTATCAGCCGCTAACTATGGCTACACCTTC 14 NA TRBJ1-2 NA TRBV27
CASSLGDTINQPQHF TGTGCCAGCAGCTTAGGGGACACCATCAATCAGCCCCAGCATTTT 15 NA TRBJ1-5 NA TRBV7-2
CASSLQGARMNEQFF TGCGCCAGCAGCCTACAGGGGGCGCGGATGAATGAGCAGTTCTTC 15 TRBD1 TRBJ2-1 NA TRBV5-1
CASSTKTSGGANEQFF TGCGCCAGCAGCACGAAGACTAGCGGGGGGGCTAATGAGCAGTTCTTC 16 TRBD2 TRBJ2-1 once TRBV5-1
CASSFATDSGNTIYF TGTGCCAGCAGCTTCGCGACAGACTCTGGAAACACCATATATTTT 15 NA TRBJ1-3 few TRBV5-5
CASSPRAGGAYEQYF TGTGCCAGCAGCCCCAGAGCGGGGGGGGCCTACGAGCAGTACTTC 15 TRBD2 TRBJ2-7 NA TRBV7-2
CASTLVGRAYEQYF TGTGCCAGCACCCTTGTGGGGCGCGCCTACGAGCAGTACTTC 14 NA TRBJ2-7 NA TRBV7-2
CASSPSGDSNEQFF TGTGCCAGCAGCCCCTCGGGGGACTCGAATGAGCAGTTCTTC 14 NA TRBJ2-1 few TRBV7-9
CASSKKNGDRESETQYF TGTGCCAGCAGCAAAAAGAATGGGGACAGGGAGTCAGAGACCCAGTACTTC 17 NA TRBJ2-5 NA TRBV21-1
CSVGGEETQYF TGCAGCGTTGGGGGGGAAGAGACCCAGTACTTC 11 NA TRBJ2-5 once TRBV29-1
CASSQTRDSNTDTQYF TGTGCCAGCAGCCAAACACGGGACAGTAACACAGATACGCAGTATTTT 16 TRBD1 TRBJ2-3 medium-sized TRBV4-2
CATSNRDRGPDTQYF TGTGCCACCAGCAACCGGGACAGAGGCCCAGATACGCAGTATTTT 15 TRBD1 TRBJ2-3 NA TRBV15
CASSSSGGADSEQFF TGCGCCAGCAGCTCTAGCGGGGGGGCCGATAGTGAGCAGTTCTTC 15 TRBD2 TRBJ2-1 NA TRBV5-1
CASSQDRMTGSNYGYTF TGTGCCAGCAGCCAAGACCGGATGACAGGGTCTAACTATGGCTACACCTTC 17 TRBD1 TRBJ1-2 few TRBV4-2
CASSSRGRLDNYGYTF TGTGCCAGCAGCTCCCGGGGGAGACTAGATAACTATGGCTACACCTTC 16 NA TRBJ1-2 NA TRBV7-9